These T cell receptor beta chains were read from a single sample in a study of CD8+CD57+ T cells in acquired aplastic anemia. Using its own MiXCR run on the reads, TCRdb lists one record per CDR3 protein. The sample records approximately 130,000 distinct CDR3 sequences, 45% to 60% being singletons. Sample: sorted CD4+, CD8+, or CD8+CD57+ T cells (not recorded which) from PBMCs. Receptors were obtained from a human donor with aplastic anemia. The CDR3 runs from the conserved cysteine through the conserved F or W. Each record gives: clone size, J gene, V gene, D gene, CDR3 length, CDR3 DNA, CDR3 protein. The D gene is left open where the match is weak. The listing skips clone size in some rows; elsewhere it reads once, few, many or a size class.

size: many
J: TRBJ2-7
V: TRBV5-8
D: TRBD1
length: 14
DNA: TGTGCCAGCAGCTTGTATACAGGGGGTTACGAGCAGTACTTC
CDR3: CASSLYTGGYEQYF

size: -
J: TRBJ2-7
V: TRBV11-1
D: -
length: 16
DNA: TGTGCCAGCAGCTCCAAGTTGGGCATGGGACCCTACGAGCAGTACTTC
CDR3: CASSSKLGMGPYEQYF

size: -
J: TRBJ1-3
V: TRBV2
D: -
length: 15
DNA: TGTGCCACCCAAAAGGGGGGAAGCTCTGGAAACACCATATATTTT
CDR3: CATQKGGSSGNTIYF

size: -
J: TRBJ1-1
V: TRBV20-1
D: -
length: 15
DNA: TGCAGTGCTAGAGTAAACAGGGCGACCGACACTGAAGCTTTCTTT
CDR3: CSARVNRATDTEAFF

size: many
J: TRBJ2-1
V: TRBV7-2
D: -
length: 15
DNA: TGTGCCAGCAGCTTAATCCGGGACTTATACAATGAGCAGTTCTTC
CDR3: CASSLIRDLYNEQFF

size: -
J: TRBJ1-6
V: TRBV10-3
D: -
length: 12
DNA: TGTGCCATCAGGGCGTCAAATTCACCCCTCCACTTT
CDR3: CAIRASNSPLHF

size: many
J: TRBJ2-7
V: TRBV6-5
D: -
length: 12
DNA: TGTGCCAGCAGTTACGAGGGTTACGAGCAGTACTTC
CDR3: CASSYEGYEQYF

size: -
J: TRBJ2-5
V: TRBV29-1
D: -
length: 12
DNA: TGCAGCGTCGAGGGGGGCCAAGAGACCCAGTACTTC
CDR3: CSVEGGQETQYF

size: few
J: TRBJ2-3
V: TRBV2
D: -
length: 15
DNA: TGTGCCAGCGGACTGGAGGCTATGAGGACAGATACGCAGTATTTT
CDR3: CASGLEAMRTDTQYF

size: -
J: TRBJ2-3
V: TRBV19
D: -
length: 14
DNA: TGTGCCAGTAGTATAGCGGCTATGAAAGATACGCAGTATTTT
CDR3: CASSIAAMKDTQYF

size: -
J: TRBJ2-7
V: TRBV11-3
D: TRBD1
length: 13
DNA: TGTGCCAGCAGCGGGACAGGTCCCTACGAGCAGTACTTC
CDR3: CASSGTGPYEQYF

size: -
J: TRBJ1-1
V: TRBV13
D: -
length: 11
DNA: TGTGCCAGCAGTTTGGTAGGGGATGCTTTCTTT
CDR3: CASSLVGDAFF

size: -
J: TRBJ2-7
V: TRBV20-1
D: TRBD2
length: 13
DNA: TGCAGTGCTAGTGGGGGACTAGCCTACGAGCAGTACTTC
CDR3: CSASGGLAYEQYF

size: few
J: TRBJ2-5
V: TRBV9
D: -
length: 15
DNA: TGTGCCAGCAGCGTAGTCCAGGGGGGGCAAGAGACCCAGTACTTC
CDR3: CASSVVQGGQETQYF

size: -
J: TRBJ2-2
V: TRBV5-1
D: -
length: 16
DNA: TGCGCCAGCAGCCCGGGTGGCACTACGAACACCGGGGAGCTGTTTTTT
CDR3: CASSPGGTTNTGELFF

size: -
J: TRBJ2-7
V: TRBV19
D: TRBD2
length: 14
DNA: TGTGCCAGCCTAGCTAGCGGGAGAACCTCCGAGCAGTACTTC
CDR3: CASLASGRTSEQYF

size: -
J: TRBJ1-5
V: TRBV7-8
D: -
length: 15
DNA: TGTGCCAGCAGCTTCTTAGGTTATAGCAATCAGCCCCAGCATTTT
CDR3: CASSFLGYSNQPQHF

size: -
J: TRBJ2-3
V: TRBV5-1
D: TRBD2
length: 14
DNA: TGCGCCAGCAGCCTTAGCGGGAAAACAGATACGCAGTATTTT
CDR3: CASSLSGKTDTQYF

size: -
J: TRBJ2-3
V: TRBV2
D: -
length: 13
DNA: TGTGCCAGCAGTGAAATCTATGACGATACGCAGTATTTT
CDR3: CASSEIYDDTQYF

size: -
J: TRBJ2-1
V: TRBV25-1
D: TRBD1
length: 15
DNA: TGTGCCAGCAGTGCCCGGGACAGTTTGAACACTGAGCAGTTCTTC
CDR3: CASSARDSLNTEQFF

size: -
J: TRBJ1-2
V: TRBV6-1
D: -
length: 13
DNA: TGTGCCAGCGCGTCCGACAGCAACTATGGCTACACCTTC
CDR3: CASASDSNYGYTF

size: -
J: TRBJ1-2
V: TRBV9
D: -
length: 13
DNA: TGTGCCAGCAGCCCACAGGGAAGGAGTGGCTACACCTTC
CDR3: CASSPQGRSGYTF

size: -
J: TRBJ2-3
V: TRBV11-2
D: -
length: 15
DNA: TGTGCCAGCAGCTTAGTCAGGACAGCCACAGATACGCAGTATTTT
CDR3: CASSLVRTATDTQYF

size: many
J: TRBJ2-2
V: TRBV24-1
D: -
length: 13
DNA: TGTGCCACCAGTGCAGGGGAGACCGGGGAGCTGTTTTTT
CDR3: CATSAGETGELFF

size: many
J: TRBJ1-6
V: TRBV19
D: -
length: 15
DNA: TGTGCCAGTAGTATCTACCGGGAAACCAATTCACCCCTCCACTTT
CDR3: CASSIYRETNSPLHF

size: -
J: TRBJ2-5
V: TRBV29-1
D: -
length: 12
DNA: TGCAGCGTTGAGGGGGACTCCCCAGCCCAGTACTTC
CDR3: CSVEGDSPAQYF

size: few
J: TRBJ1-1
V: TRBV7-6
D: TRBD1
length: 15
DNA: TGTGCCAGCAGCTTAGGAGACAGGGAAGGCACTGAAGCTTTCTTT
CDR3: CASSLGDREGTEAFF

size: -
J: TRBJ1-2
V: TRBV10-3
D: -
length: 15
DNA: TGTGCCATCAGTGAGTCGGGCAGGCCTAACTATGGCTACACCTTC
CDR3: CAISESGRPNYGYTF

size: few
J: TRBJ2-3
V: TRBV24-1
D: TRBD2
length: 15
DNA: TGTGCCACCAGTGATATGGGAGGGCCAGGTGGTACGCAGTATTTT
CDR3: CATSDMGGPGGTQYF

size: -
J: TRBJ2-3
V: TRBV20-1
D: TRBD2
length: 15
DNA: TGCAGTGCTAGCCTAGCGGTCCTTAGCACAGATACGCAGTATTTT
CDR3: CSASLAVLSTDTQYF

size: once
J: TRBJ2-1
V: TRBV29-1
D: TRBD1
length: 14
DNA: TGCAGCGTTGCAGGACAGGGGAGCAACAATGAGCAGTTCTTC
CDR3: CSVAGQGSNNEQFF

size: few
J: TRBJ2-5
V: TRBV25-1
D: TRBD2
length: 15
DNA: TGTGCCAGCAGTGAATTTGCGGGAGAGGGGGAGACCCAGTACTTC
CDR3: CASSEFAGEGETQYF

size: many
J: TRBJ1-2
V: TRBV19
D: TRBD1
length: 17
DNA: TGTGCCAGTAGTATAAAGTGGCTGCAGGACAGGGCCCGAGGCTACACCTTC
CDR3: CASSIKWLQDRARGYTF

size: -
J: TRBJ2-3
V: TRBV24-1
D: TRBD1
length: 16
DNA: TGTGCCACCAGTGACCGCAGGGGGCGCCCCACAGATACGCAGTATTTT
CDR3: CATSDRRGRPTDTQYF

size: -
J: TRBJ1-4
V: TRBV7-3
D: TRBD1
length: 12
DNA: TGTGCCAGTGGAGGGGGCCGTGAAAAACTGTTTTTT
CDR3: CASGGGREKLFF

size: many
J: TRBJ1-4
V: TRBV7-2
D: TRBD1
length: 15
DNA: TGTGCCAGCAGCCGCCGACAGGGGATGAATGAAAAACTGTTTTTT
CDR3: CASSRRQGMNEKLFF

size: -
J: TRBJ2-7
V: TRBV27
D: -
length: 14
DNA: TGTGCCAGCAGTCCTATAGGGACACCTTACGAGCAGTACTTC
CDR3: CASSPIGTPYEQYF

size: few
J: TRBJ2-7
V: TRBV15
D: TRBD2
length: 15
DNA: TGTGCCACCAGCAGCGGACTAGCGGGGGCCTACGAGCAGTACTTC
CDR3: CATSSGLAGAYEQYF

size: few
J: TRBJ1-2
V: TRBV10-3
D: -
length: 18
DNA: TGTGCCATCAGTGCGATACAGAGGACAGAGCAAAGTAACTATGGCTACACCTTC
CDR3: CAISAIQRTEQSNYGYTF

size: -
J: TRBJ2-7
V: TRBV9
D: -
length: 16
DNA: TGTGCCAGCAGGCCCTTGGGGGGTTGGGGGACCTACGAGCAGTACTTC
CDR3: CASRPLGGWGTYEQYF

size: -
J: TRBJ2-7
V: TRBV2
D: TRBD2
length: 14
DNA: TGTGCCAGCAGAGCCGGGACTAGTAGCTACGAGCAGTACTTC
CDR3: CASRAGTSSYEQYF

size: -
J: TRBJ2-3
V: TRBV15
D: -
length: 14
DNA: TGTGCCACCAGCAGAGATGGGCTAGTCGGTCCGCAGTATTTT
CDR3: CATSRDGLVGPQYF

size: -
J: TRBJ2-5
V: TRBV7-8
D: -
length: 13
DNA: TGTGCCAGCAGCTTAGTCAACGGGGAGCCCCAGTACTTC
CDR3: CASSLVNGEPQYF

size: -
J: TRBJ2-3
V: TRBV7-9
D: -
length: 13
DNA: TGTGCCAGCAGTTACCTGGGGGCAGATACGCACTATTTT
CDR3: CASSYLGADTHYF

size: -
J: TRBJ2-1
V: TRBV24-1
D: -
length: 12
DNA: TGTGCCACCAGGATAGAGGTCAATGAGCAGTTCTTC
CDR3: CATRIEVNEQFF

size: -
J: TRBJ1-5
V: TRBV15
D: -
length: 15
DNA: TGTGCCACCAGCAGAGCGAGAGGGGAAAATCAGCCCCAGCATTTT
CDR3: CATSRARGENQPQHF

size: -
J: TRBJ2-7
V: TRBV18
D: TRBD1
length: 14
DNA: TGTGCCAGCTCCTCTCCGTCCAGGGGGCCCGAGCAGTACTTC
CDR3: CASSSPSRGPEQYF

size: -
J: TRBJ1-5
V: TRBV24-1
D: -
length: 15
DNA: TGTGCCACCAGTGATCCTAAGGGCTCTGGGCAGCCCCCGCATTTT
CDR3: CATSDPKGSGQPPHF

size: once
J: TRBJ2-7
V: TRBV19
D: -
length: 15
DNA: TGTGCCAGTAGTATAGGCCATACGAGCTCCTACGAGCAGTACTTC
CDR3: CASSIGHTSSYEQYF

size: -
J: TRBJ2-3
V: TRBV24-1
D: -
length: 15
DNA: TGTGCCACCAGTGATCTTGGGTTGGGACAAGATACGCAGTATTTT
CDR3: CATSDLGLGQDTQYF

size: -
J: TRBJ2-3
V: TRBV24-1
D: -
length: 16
DNA: TGTGCCACCAGTGATTTTAAAGGGGGTGGGACAGATACGCAGTATTTT
CDR3: CATSDFKGGGTDTQYF

size: -
J: TRBJ2-5
V: TRBV20-1
D: -
length: 12
DNA: TGCAGTGCCCGAGGGGGGCAAGAGACCCAGTACTTC
CDR3: CSARGGQETQYF

size: many
J: TRBJ2-2
V: TRBV12-3/TRBV12-4
D: -
length: 13
DNA: TGTGCCAGCGAGCTAGAGAACACCGGGGAGCTGTTTTTT
CDR3: CASELENTGELFF

size: -
J: TRBJ1-5
V: TRBV19
D: TRBD1
length: 16
DNA: TGTGCCAGTAGTGTCATCCAGGGACAGGGGACCCAGCCCCAGCATTTT
CDR3: CASSVIQGQGTQPQHF

size: many
J: TRBJ2-7
V: TRBV5-8
D: -
length: 13
DNA: TGTGCCAGCAGCTTGGGCCATTCCTACGAGCAGTACTTC
CDR3: CASSLGHSYEQYF